This record covers a single T cell receptor beta chain. Antigen specificity is unknown. Via MiXCR, TCRdb re-called the 5' RACE reads, giving one row per CDR3 protein. The repertoire includes about 300,000 distinct CDR3 sequences, 3% to 4.5% of them detected once, and 24% sits in the top ten. The data derive from a study of T cells after yellow fever vaccination. Turning to the study itself: The fractions with low cell numbers were processed using SMART-Seq v4 Ultra Low Input.

The CDR3 is 14 amino acids. Germline CDR1 SEHNR, CDR2 FQNEAQ (reference sequence). Trimming removed 7 bases from V and 2 bases from J, with 12 bases in between. Study-level results: The study noted that FACS-sorted repertoires could contain abundant clonotypes contaminating from the bulk population. The secondary response showed a weaker magnitude and a faster peak, day 5 versus 15. Most clones from primary vaccination resurfaced after the booster (roughly 96% CD4, 70% to 90% CD8).

The sequences come from PBMCs, collected 5 days after the yellow fever booster vaccination. V usage is TRBV7-9 and J usage is TRBJ1-5, with TRBD1 as a possible D gene (6 bases). The receptor's source is a man aged 18 to 29 who received the YFV17D yellow fever vaccine. The CDR3 loop reads CASTLTGGNQPQHF. The CDR3 DNA reads as TGTGCCAGCACACTGACAGGCGGCAATCAGCCCCAGCATTTT.